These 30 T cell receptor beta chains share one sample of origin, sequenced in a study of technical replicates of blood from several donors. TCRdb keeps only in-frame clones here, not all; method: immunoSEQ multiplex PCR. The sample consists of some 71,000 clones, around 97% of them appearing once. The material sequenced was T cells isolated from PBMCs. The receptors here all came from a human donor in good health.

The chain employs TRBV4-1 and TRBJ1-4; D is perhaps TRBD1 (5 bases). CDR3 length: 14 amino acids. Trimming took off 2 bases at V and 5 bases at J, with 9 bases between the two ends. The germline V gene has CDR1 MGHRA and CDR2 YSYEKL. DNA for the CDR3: TGCGCCAGCAGCCAAAGACAGAACAATGAAAAACTGTTTTTT. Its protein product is CASSQRQNNEKLFF.

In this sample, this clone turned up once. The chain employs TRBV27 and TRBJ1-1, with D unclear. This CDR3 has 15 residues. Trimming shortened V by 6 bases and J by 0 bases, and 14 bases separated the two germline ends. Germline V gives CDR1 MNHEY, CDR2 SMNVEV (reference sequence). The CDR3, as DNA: TGTGCCAGCAGCAAGACCGAGCGTATGAACACTGAAGCTTTCTTT. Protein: CASSKTERMNTEAFF.

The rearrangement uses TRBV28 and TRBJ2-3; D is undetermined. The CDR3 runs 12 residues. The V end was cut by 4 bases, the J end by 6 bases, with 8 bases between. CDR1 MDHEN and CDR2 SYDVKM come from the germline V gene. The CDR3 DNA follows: TGTGCCAGCAGTTCACTGCCGGATACGCAGTATTTT. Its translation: CASSSLPDTQYF.

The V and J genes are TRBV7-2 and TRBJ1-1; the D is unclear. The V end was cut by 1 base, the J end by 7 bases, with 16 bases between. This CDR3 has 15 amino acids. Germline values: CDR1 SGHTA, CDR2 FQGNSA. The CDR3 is CASSLGTPPRGEAFF. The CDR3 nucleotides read TGTGCCAGCAGCTTAGGCACCCCTCCTCGGGGTGAAGCTTTCTTT.

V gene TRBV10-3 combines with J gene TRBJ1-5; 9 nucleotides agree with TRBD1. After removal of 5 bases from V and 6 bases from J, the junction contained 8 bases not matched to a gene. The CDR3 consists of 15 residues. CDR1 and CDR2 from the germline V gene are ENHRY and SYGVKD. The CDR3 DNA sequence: TGTGCCATCAGTTCACCGGGACAGGGAACTCAGCCCCAGCATTTT. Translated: CAISSPGQGTQPQHF.

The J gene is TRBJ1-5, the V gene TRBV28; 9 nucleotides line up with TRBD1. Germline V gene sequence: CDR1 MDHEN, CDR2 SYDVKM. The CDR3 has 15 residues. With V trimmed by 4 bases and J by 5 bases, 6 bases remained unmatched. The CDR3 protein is CASSSPGQGYQPQHF. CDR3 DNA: TGTGCCAGCAGTTCACCGGGACAGGGTTATCAGCCCCAGCATTTT.

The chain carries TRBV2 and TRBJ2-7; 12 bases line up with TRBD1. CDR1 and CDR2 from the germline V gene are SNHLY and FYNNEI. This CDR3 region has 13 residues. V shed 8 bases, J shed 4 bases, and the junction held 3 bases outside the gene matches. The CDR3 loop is CASGDRGLYEQYF. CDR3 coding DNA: TGTGCCAGCGGGGACAGGGGGCTATACGAGCAGTACTTC.

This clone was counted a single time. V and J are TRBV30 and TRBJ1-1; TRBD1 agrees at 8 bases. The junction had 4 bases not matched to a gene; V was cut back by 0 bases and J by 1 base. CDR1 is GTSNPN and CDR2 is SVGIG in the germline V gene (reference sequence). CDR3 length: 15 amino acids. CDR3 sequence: CAWSVLGTGNTEAFF. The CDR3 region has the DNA TGTGCCTGGAGTGTACTCGGGACAGGGAACACTGAAGCTTTCTTT.

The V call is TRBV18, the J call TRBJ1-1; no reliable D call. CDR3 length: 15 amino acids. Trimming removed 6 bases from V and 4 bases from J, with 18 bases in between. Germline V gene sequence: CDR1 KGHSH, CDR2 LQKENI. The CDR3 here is CASSLATGLGTEAFF. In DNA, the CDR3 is TGTGCCAGCTCCCTAGCCACCGGCCTGGGCACTGAAGCTTTCTTT. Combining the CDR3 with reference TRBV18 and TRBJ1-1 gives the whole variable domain NAGVMQNPRHLVRRRGQEARLRCSPMKGHSHVYWYRQLPEEGLKFMVYLQKENIIDESGMPKERFSAEFPKEGPSILRIQQVVRGDSAAYFCASSLATGLGTEAFFGQGTRLTVV.

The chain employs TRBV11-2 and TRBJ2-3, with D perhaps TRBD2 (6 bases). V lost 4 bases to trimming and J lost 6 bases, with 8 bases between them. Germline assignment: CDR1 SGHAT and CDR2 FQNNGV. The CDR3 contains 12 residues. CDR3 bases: TGTGCCAGCAGCTCCCGGGGGGATACGCAGTATTTT. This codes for CASSSRGDTQYF.

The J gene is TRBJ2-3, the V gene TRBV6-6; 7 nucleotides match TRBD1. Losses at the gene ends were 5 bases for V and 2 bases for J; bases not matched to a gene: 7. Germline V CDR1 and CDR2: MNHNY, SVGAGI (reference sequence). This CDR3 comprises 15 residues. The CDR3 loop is CASSDRDSFTDTQYF. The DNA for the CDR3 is TGTGCCAGCAGTGACCGGGACAGCTTCACAGATACGCAGTATTTT.

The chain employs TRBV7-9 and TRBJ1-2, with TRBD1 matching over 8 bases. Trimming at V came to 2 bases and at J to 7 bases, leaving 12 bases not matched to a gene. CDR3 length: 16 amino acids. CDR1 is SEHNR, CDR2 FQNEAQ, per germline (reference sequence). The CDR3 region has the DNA TGTGCCAGCAGCTTATCCTGGGGCAGGGGGCGTTCTGGCTACACCTTC. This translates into CASSLSWGRGRSGYTF.

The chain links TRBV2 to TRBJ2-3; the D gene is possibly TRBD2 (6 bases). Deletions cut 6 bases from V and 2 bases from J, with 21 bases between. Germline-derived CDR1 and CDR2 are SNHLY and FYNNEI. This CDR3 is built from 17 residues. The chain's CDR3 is CASRADLGLLNTDTQYF. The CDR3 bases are TGTGCCAGCAGGGCTGACCTGGGACTTTTAAACACAGATACGCAGTATTTT. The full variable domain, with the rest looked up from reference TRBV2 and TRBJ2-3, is EPEVTQTPSHQVTQMGQEVILRCVPISNHLYFYWYRQILGQKVEFLVSFYNNEISEKSEIFDDQFSVERPDGSNFTLKIRSTKLEDSAMYFCASRADLGLLNTDTQYFGPGTRLTVL.

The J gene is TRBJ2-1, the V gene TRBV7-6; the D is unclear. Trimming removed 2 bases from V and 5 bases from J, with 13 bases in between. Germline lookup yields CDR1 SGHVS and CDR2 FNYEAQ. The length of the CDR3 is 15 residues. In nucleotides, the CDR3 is TGTGCCAGCAGCTTACCGCTGGGCCTCAACAATGAGCAGTTCTTC. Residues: CASSLPLGLNNEQFF. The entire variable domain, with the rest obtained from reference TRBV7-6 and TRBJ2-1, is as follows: GAGVSQSPRYKVTKRGQDVALRCDPISGHVSLYWYRQALGQGPEFLTYFNYEAQQDKSGLPNDRFSAERPEGSISTLTIQRTEQRDSAMYRCASSLPLGLNNEQFFGPGTRLTVL.

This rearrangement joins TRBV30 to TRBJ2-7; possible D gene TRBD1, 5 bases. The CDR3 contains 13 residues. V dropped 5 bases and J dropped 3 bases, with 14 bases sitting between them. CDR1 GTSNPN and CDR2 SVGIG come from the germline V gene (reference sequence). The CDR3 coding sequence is TGTGCCTGGCGGTCGAAGGGGTACTACGAGCAGTACTTC. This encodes CAWRSKGYYEQYF.

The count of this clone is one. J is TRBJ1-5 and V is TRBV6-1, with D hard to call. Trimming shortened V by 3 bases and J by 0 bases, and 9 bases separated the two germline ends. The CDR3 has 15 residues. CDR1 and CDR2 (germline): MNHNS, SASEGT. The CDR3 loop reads CASSEPQYSNQPQHF. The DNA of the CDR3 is TGTGCCAGCAGTGAGCCGCAGTATAGCAATCAGCCCCAGCATTTT.

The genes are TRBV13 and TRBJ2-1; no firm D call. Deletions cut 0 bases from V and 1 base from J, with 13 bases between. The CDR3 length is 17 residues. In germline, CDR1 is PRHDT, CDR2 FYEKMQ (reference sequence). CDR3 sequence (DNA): TGTGCCAGCAGCTTAGGGACCGGGTTATATTCCTACAATGAGCAGTTCTTC. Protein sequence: CASSLGTGLYSYNEQFF.

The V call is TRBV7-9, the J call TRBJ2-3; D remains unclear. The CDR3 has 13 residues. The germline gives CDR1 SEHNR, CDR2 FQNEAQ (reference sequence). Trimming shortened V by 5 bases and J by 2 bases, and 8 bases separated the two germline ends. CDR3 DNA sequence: TGTGCCAGCAGCCCCCGTAACACAGATACGCAGTATTTT. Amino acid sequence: CASSPRNTDTQYF.

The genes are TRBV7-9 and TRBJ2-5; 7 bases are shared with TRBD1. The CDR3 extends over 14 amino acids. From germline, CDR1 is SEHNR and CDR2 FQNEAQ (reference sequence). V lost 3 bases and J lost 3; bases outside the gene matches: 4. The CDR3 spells CASSFLQGKETQYF. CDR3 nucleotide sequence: TGTGCCAGCAGCTTCCTACAGGGGAAAGAGACCCAGTACTTC. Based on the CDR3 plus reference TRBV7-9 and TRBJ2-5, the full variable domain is DTGVSQNPRHKITKRGQNVTFRCDPISEHNRLYWYRQTLGQGPEFLTYFQNEAQLEKSRLLSDRFSAERPKGSFSTLEIQRTEQGDSAMYLCASSFLQGKETQYFGPGTRLLVL.

Written as DNA, the CDR3 is TGCGCCAGCAGCTTGGGGCTTGAACGGGGACATCAAGAGACCCAGTACTTC. Encoded protein: CASSLGLERGHQETQYF. The chain is built from TRBV5-1 and TRBJ2-5; tentatively, D is TRBD1 (6 bases). Germline V gene sequence: CDR1 SGHRS, CDR2 YFSETQ. V lost 0 bases and J 2 bases, leaving 17 bases between the germline ends. This CDR3 comprises 17 residues.

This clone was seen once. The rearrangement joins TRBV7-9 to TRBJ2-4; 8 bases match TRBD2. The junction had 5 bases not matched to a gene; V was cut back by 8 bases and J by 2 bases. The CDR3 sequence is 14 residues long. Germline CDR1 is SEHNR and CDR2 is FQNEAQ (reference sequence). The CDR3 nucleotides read TGTGCCAGCCGGGGGGGCGCGTCCAAAAACATTCAGTACTTC. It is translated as CASRGGASKNIQYF.

The CDR3 reads CASTQKQGGINSPLHF. The CDR3 nucleotides read TGTGCCAGTACCCAAAAACAGGGTGGCATTAATTCACCCCTCCACTTT. The chain links TRBV19 to TRBJ1-6; possible D gene TRBD1, 6 bases. Trimming shortened V by 7 bases and J by 6 bases, and 19 bases separated the two germline ends. The CDR3 totals 16 residues. Germline CDR1 reads LNHDA; CDR2 reads SQIVND (reference sequence).

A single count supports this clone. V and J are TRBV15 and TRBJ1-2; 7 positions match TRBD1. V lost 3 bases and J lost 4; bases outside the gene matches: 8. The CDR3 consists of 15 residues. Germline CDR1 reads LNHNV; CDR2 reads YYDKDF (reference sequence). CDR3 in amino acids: CATSSTGVAGYGYTF. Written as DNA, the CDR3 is TGTGCCACCAGCAGTACAGGGGTCGCTGGCTATGGCTACACCTTC.

The CDR3 here is CASSRTSPSSYEQYF. CDR3 nucleotide sequence: TGTGCCAGCAGTAGGACTAGCCCTAGCTCCTACGAGCAGTACTTC. The chain joins TRBV4-2 to TRBJ2-7; 8 nucleotides match TRBD2. V dropped 6 bases and J dropped 0; count of bases not matched to a gene: 7. CDR3 length: 15 amino acids. CDR1 LGHNA and CDR2 YNFKEQ come from the germline V gene.

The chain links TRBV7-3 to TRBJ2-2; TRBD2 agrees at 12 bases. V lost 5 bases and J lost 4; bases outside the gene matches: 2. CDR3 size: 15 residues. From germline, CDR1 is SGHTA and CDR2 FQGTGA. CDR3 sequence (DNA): TGTGCCAGCAGCCCTAGCGGGGGGGGCACCGGGGAGCTGTTTTTT. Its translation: CASSPSGGGTGELFF. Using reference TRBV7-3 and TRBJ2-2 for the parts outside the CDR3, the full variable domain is GAGVSQTPSNKVTEKGKYVELRCDPISGHTALYWYRQSLGQGPEFLIYFQGTGAADDSGLPNDRFFAVRPEGSVSTLKIQRTERGDSAVYLCASSPSGGGTGELFFGEGSRLTVL.

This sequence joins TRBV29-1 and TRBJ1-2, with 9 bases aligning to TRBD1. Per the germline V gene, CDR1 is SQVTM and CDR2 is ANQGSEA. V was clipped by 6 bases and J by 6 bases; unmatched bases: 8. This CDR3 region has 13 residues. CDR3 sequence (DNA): TGCAGCGTGGACAGGGGCCGCTGGCATGGCTACACCTTC. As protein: CSVDRGRWHGYTF.

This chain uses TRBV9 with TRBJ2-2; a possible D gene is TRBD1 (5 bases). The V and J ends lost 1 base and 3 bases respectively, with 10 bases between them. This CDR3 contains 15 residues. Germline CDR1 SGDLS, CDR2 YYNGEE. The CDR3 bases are TGTGCCAGCAGCGTAACAGGCTCGGACACCGGGGAGCTGTTTTTT. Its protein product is CASSVTGSDTGELFF.

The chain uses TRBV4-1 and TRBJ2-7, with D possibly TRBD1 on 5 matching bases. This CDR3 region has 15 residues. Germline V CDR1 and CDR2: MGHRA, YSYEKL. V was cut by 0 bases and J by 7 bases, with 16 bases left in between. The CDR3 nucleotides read TGCGCCAGCAGCCAAGATTGGGGCGGATTGGGTGAGCAGTACTTC. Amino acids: CASSQDWGGLGEQYF.

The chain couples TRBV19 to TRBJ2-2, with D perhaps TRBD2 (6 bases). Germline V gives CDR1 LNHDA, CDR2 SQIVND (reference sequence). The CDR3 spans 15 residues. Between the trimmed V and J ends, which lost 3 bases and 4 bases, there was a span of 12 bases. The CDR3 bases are TGTGCCAGTAGTATGTCGGGAGTTGGCACCGGGGAGCTGTTTTTT. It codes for CASSMSGVGTGELFF.

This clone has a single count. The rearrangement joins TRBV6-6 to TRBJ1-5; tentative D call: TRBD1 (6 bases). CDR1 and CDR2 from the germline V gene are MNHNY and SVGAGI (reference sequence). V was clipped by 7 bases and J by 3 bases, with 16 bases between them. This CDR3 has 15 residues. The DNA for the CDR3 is TGTGCCAGCAAGCCAACAGGGTTTGACAATCAGCCCCAGCATTTT. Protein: CASKPTGFDNQPQHF.